A single sample gave rise to the 10 T cell receptor beta chains below, sequenced in a study of CD8+ T cells in alopecia areata. CD4, CD8alpha, NKG2D, NKG2ACE and other markers were used to sort pooled cutaneous lymph node cells. Investigators isolated RNA and reverse transcribed it into cDNA to act as the sequencing template. TCRdb's table, derived via immunoSEQ multiplex PCR, lists solely in-frame clones and lacks some. The table records under 350,000 clones without singletons, the ten largest covering roughly 1.2%. Sequencing used CD4+ T cells sorted from a lymph node. The source is a C3H/HeJ mouse with alopecia areata. The MHC haplotype recorded for the strain is H2-k.

Turning to this clone: All gene names here are mouse names. CDR3 amino acids: CASGAPGTGSEVFF. The sequenced CDR3 bases are TGTGCCAGCGGTGCTCCGGGGACAGGGTCA. The chain uses TRBV13-2 and TRBJ1-1, with TRBD1 matching over 9 bases. Coverage ceases 4 residues before the CDR3 finishes, and the germline J gene fills in the end. Germline assignment: CDR1 NNHNN and CDR2 SYGAGS (reference sequence). The CDR3 has 14 residues.

This clone was seen more than once but under ten times. These gene names are mouse names. The read ends 4 residues shy of where the CDR3 ends; the end is completed using the germline J gene. The chain uses TRBV17 and TRBJ2-3; D unresolved. Trimming removed 0 bases at V and 0 bases at J, with 10 bases between. Per the germline V gene, CDR1 is MNHDT and CDR2 is YYDKIL. The CDR3 totals 16 residues. The CDR3 loop reads CASSRDPRPSAETLYF. The sequenced CDR3 bases are TGTGCTAGCAGTAGAGATCCCAGGCCCAGTGCAGAA.

For this clone: Any gene name here is a mouse gene name. The sequenced fragment ends 4 residues before the CDR3 boundary, so the rest is inferred from the germline J gene. This chain joins TRBV13-2 and TRBJ2-1; tentatively, D is TRBD2 (5 bases). The V gene lost 0 bases and the J gene lost 0 bases, with 10 bases spanning the gap. Germline assignment: CDR1 NNHNN and CDR2 SYGAGS (reference sequence). This CDR3 comprises 16 residues. CDR3 residues: CASGDAGWVNYAEQFF. The covered CDR3 bases are TGTGCCAGCGGTGATGCAGGCTGGGTTAACTATGCT.

This clone was seen more than once but under ten times. The germline and genes are mouse ones. The read is 4 residues too short to cover the CDR3 end, so that end is filled in from the germline J gene. V gene TRBV13-1 combines with J gene TRBJ2-2; 12 nucleotides align to TRBD1. This CDR3 is built from 15 residues. Germline V gene lookup returns CDR1 NSHNY and CDR2 SYGAGN. Losses at the gene ends were 4 bases for V and 4 bases for J; bases not matched to a gene: 2. The DNA read from the CDR3 is TGTGCCAGCAGTCCGGGACAGGGGGCCACCGGG. Protein product: CASSPGQGATG. The whole CDR3 reads CASSPGQGATGQLYF.

In the case of this clone: Genes and germline come from the mouse. Coverage ceases 4 residues before the CDR3 finishes, and the germline J gene fills in the end. The chain joins TRBV19 to TRBJ1-1, with 7 bases fitting TRBD1. The J segment lost 1 base and the V segment lost 4 bases, leaving 4 bases of the junction unmatched. Germline CDR1 and CDR2: FNHDT and SITEND (reference sequence). CDR3 length: 14 amino acids. The covered CDR3 bases are TGTGCCAGCAGTTTCAGGGGGAGGAACACA. This gives the protein CASSFRGRNT. The CDR3 in its entirety is CASSFRGRNTEVFF. Full variable domain (missing parts from reference TRBV19 and TRBJ1-1): GGIITQTPKFLIGQEGQKLTLKCQQNFNHDTMYWYRQDSGKGLRLIYYSITENDLQKGDLSEGYDASREKKSSFSLTVTSAQKNEMAVFLCASSFRGRNTEVFFGKGTRLTVV.

This clone was seen a handful of times. Gene and germline names: mouse. Read data end 3 residues before the CDR3 end; the end is taken from the germline J gene. The chain combines TRBV13-2 with TRBJ1-6; no definite D call. TRBJ1-6 is recorded as an ORF, its role being uncertain. The CDR3 consists of 14 residues. Germline V gene sequence: CDR1 NNHNN, CDR2 SYGAGS (reference sequence). Trimming removed 0 bases from V and 9 bases from J, with 10 bases in between. The chain's CDR3 is CASGDAQWGSPLYF. Partial CDR3 DNA: TGTGCCAGCGGTGATGCACAGTGGGGTTCGCCC.

A note on this clone: Gene names refer to mouse genes. The read ends 4 residues shy of where the CDR3 ends; the end is completed using the germline J gene. Additional DNA sequences in this sample encode the identical CDR3. This chain connects TRBV13-3 to TRBJ2-2, with 10 bases aligning to TRBD1. The CDR3 length is 15 residues. The germline gives CDR1 NNHDY, CDR2 SYVADS. The ends lost 4 bases at V and 3 bases at J; junction bases unmatched: 3. The CDR3 DNA, read in part, is TGTGCCAGCAGTCGGGACAGGGGAGACACCGGG. Translation gives CASSRDRGDTG. The entire CDR3 protein is CASSRDRGDTGQLYF.

In its sample, this clone was seen a few times. Gene names are the mouse ones. The CDR3 bases that were read are TGTGCCAGCAGTGGCCGGGACTGGGATCAAGAC. Its protein product is CASSGRDWDQD. The whole CDR3 protein reads CASSGRDWDQDTQYF. The chain couples TRBV13-1 to TRBJ2-5; 9 positions agree with TRBD2. The CDR3 end falls 4 residues outside the read, so it is completed with the germline J gene. Germline CDR1 is NSHNY and CDR2 is SYGAGN. V shed 3 bases, J shed 3 bases, and the junction held 5 bases outside the gene matches. The CDR3 is 15 residues long.

There are a few counts of this clone. Gene labels here are mouse ones. The CDR3 end falls 4 residues outside the read, so it is completed with the germline J gene. The rearrangement links TRBV14 to TRBJ2-5, with TRBD2 as a possible D gene (6 bases). With 1 base removed from V and 0 bases from J, the gap between germline ends came to 9 bases. This CDR3 comprises 15 residues. Germline values: CDR1 SGHDT, CDR2 FRDEAV. CDR3 sequence reads: CASSFVGGNQDTQYF. CDR3 DNA (partial): TGTGCCAGCAGTTTCGTTGGGGGTAACCAAGAC. Using reference TRBV14 and TRBJ2-5 for the parts outside the CDR3, the full variable domain is EAGVTQSPRYAVLQEGQAVSFWCDPISGHDTLYWYQQPRDQGPQLLVYFRDEAVIDNSQLPSDRFSAVRPKGTNSTLKIQSAKQGDTATYLCASSFVGGNQDTQYFGPGTRLLVL.

About this clone: The gene names given are mouse names. The sequenced fragment ends 4 residues before the CDR3 boundary, so the rest is inferred from the germline J gene. Other nucleotide sequences in the sample specify the same CDR3. The chain employs TRBV1 and TRBJ1-1; no definite D call. The CDR3 has 12 amino acids. Germline V lookup: CDR1 NSQYPW, CDR2 LRSPGD (reference sequence). CDR3 bases read: TGCACCTGCAGTGCGGAAGGGACA. Translating gives CTCSAEGT. The entire CDR3 sequence reads CTCSAEGTEVFF.